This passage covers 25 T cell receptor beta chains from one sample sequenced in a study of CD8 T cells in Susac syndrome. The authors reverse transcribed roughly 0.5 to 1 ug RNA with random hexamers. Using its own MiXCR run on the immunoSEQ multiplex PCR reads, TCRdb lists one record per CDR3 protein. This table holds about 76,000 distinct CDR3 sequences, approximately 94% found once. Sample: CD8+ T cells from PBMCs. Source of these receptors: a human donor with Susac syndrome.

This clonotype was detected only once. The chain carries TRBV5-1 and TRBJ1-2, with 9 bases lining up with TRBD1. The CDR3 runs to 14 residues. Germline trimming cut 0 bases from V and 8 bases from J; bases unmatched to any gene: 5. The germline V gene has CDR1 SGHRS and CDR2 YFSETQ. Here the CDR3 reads CASSLEGQGRGYTF. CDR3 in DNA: TGCGCCAGCAGCTTGGAAGGACAGGGGCGCGGCTACACCTTC.

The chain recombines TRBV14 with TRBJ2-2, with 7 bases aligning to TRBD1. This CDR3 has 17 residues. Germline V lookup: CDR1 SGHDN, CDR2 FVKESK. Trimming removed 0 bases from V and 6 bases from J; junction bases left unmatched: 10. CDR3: CASSQEGLTGVAGELFF. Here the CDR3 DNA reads TGTGCCAGCAGCCAAGAGGGCCTTACAGGGGTGGCCGGGGAGCTGTTTTTT.

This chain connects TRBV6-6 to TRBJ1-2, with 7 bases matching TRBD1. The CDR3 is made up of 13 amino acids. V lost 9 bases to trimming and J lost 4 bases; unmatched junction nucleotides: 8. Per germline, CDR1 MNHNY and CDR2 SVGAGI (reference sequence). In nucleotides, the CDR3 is TGTGCCAGTTCAGCGGGACAGTTCTATGGCTACACCTTC. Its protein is CASSAGQFYGYTF.

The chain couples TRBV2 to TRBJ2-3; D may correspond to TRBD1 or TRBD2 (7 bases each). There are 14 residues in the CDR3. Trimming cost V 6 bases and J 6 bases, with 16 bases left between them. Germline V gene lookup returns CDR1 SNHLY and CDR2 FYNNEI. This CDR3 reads CASSPGEGADTQYF. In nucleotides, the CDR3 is TGTGCCAGCAGCCCTGGGGAGGGGGCGGATACGCAGTATTTT.

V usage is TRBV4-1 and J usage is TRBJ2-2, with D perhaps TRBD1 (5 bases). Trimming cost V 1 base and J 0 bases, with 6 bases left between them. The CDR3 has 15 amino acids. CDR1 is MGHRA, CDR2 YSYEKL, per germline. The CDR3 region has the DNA TGCGCCAGCAGCCAAGGGACAACGAACACCGGGGAGCTGTTTTTT. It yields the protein CASSQGTTNTGELFF.

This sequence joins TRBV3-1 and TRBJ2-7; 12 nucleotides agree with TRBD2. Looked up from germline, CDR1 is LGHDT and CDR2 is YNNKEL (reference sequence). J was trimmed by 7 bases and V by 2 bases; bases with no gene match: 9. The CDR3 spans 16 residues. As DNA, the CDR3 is TGTGCCAGCAGCCAACCCGGACTAGCGGGGATTTGGGAGCAGTACTTC. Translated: CASSQPGLAGIWEQYF.

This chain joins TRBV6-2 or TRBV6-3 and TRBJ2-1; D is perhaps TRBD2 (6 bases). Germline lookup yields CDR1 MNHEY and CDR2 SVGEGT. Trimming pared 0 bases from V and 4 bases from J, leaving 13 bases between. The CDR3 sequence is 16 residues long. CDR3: CASSYSGGTRYNEQFF. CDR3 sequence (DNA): TGTGCCAGCAGTTACTCTGGCGGGACCCGTTACAATGAGCAGTTCTTC.

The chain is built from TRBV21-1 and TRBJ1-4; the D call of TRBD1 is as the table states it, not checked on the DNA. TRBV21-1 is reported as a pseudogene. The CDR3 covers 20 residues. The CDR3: CASSKRPLRGRVDNNEKLFF. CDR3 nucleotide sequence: TGTGCCAGCAGCAAACGTCCACTCAGGGGGCGAGTCGATAATAATGAAAAACTGTTTTTT.

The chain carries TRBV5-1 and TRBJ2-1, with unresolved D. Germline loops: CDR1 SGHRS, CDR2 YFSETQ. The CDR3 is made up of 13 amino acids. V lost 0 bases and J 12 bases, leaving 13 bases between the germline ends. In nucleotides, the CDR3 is TGCGCCAGCAGCTTGGTATTGTGGGATCCGCAGTTCTTC. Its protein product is CASSLVLWDPQFF.

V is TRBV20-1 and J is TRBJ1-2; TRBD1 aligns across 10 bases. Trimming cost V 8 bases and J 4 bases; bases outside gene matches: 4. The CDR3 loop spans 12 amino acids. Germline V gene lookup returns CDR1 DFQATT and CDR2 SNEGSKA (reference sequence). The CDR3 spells CSLRDRGYGYTF. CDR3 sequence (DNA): TGCAGTCTTCGGGACAGGGGCTATGGCTACACCTTC.

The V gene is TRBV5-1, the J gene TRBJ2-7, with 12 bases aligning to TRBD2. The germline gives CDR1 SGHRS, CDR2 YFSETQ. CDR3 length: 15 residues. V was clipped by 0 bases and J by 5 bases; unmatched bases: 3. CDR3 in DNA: TGCGCCAGCAGCTTGGCTAGCGGGAGGGTCGACGAGCAGTACTTC. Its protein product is CASSLASGRVDEQYF.

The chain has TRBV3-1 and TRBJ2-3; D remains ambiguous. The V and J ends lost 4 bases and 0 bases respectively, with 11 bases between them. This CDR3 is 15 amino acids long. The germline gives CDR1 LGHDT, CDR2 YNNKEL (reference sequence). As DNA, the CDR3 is TGTGCCAGCAGCCTGGGGTCCGCCAGCACAGATACGCAGTATTTT. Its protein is CASSLGSASTDTQYF.

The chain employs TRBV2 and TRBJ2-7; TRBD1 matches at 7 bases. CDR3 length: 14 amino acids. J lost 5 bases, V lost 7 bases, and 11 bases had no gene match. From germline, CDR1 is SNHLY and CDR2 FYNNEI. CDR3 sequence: CASKVQGFPHEQYF. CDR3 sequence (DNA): TGTGCCAGCAAGGTACAGGGGTTTCCCCACGAGCAGTACTTC.

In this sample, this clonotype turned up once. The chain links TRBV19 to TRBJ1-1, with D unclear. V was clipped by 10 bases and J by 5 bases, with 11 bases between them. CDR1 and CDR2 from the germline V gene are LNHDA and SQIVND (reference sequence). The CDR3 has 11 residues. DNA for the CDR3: TGTGCCACCAAACTGCGGACTGAAGCTTTCTTT. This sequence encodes CATKLRTEAFF. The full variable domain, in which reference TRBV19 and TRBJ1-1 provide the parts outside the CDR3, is DGGITQSPKYLFRKEGQNVTLSCEQNLNHDAMYWYRQDPGQGLRLIYYSQIVNDFQKGDIAEGYSVSREKKESFPLTVTSAQKNPTAFYLCATKLRTEAFFGQGTRLTVV.

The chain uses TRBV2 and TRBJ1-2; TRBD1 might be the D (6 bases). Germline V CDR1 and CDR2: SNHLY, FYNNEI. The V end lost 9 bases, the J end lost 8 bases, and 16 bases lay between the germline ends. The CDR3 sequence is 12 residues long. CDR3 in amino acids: CARRGQTLGYTF. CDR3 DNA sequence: TGTGCCAGACGGGGGCAGACCCTGGGCTACACCTTC.

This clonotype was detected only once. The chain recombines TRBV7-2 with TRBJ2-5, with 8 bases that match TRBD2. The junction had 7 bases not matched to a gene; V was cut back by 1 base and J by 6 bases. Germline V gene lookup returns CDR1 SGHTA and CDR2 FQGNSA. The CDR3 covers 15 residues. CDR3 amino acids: CASSLDFSGIKTQYF. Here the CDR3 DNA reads TGTGCCAGCAGCTTAGACTTTAGCGGGATAAAGACCCAGTACTTC. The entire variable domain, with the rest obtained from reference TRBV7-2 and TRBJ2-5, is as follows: GAGVSQSPSNKVTEKGKDVELRCDPISGHTALYWYRQSLGQGLEFLIYFQGNSAPDKSGLPSDRFSAERTGGSVSTLTIQRTQQEDSAVYLCASSLDFSGIKTQYFGPGTRLLVL.

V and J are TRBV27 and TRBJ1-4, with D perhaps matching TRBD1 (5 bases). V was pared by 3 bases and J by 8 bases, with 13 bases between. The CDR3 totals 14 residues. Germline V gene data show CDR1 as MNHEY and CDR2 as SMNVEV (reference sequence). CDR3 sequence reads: CASSLGQAPEKLFF. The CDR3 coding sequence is TGTGCCAGCAGTTTGGGGCAGGCGCCCGAAAAACTGTTTTTT. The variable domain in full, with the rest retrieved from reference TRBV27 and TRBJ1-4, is EAQVTQNPRYLITVTGKKLTVTCSQNMNHEYMSWYRQDPGLGLRQIYYSMNVEVTDKGDVPEGYKVSRKEKRNFPLILESPSPNQTSLYFCASSLGQAPEKLFFGSGTQLSVL.

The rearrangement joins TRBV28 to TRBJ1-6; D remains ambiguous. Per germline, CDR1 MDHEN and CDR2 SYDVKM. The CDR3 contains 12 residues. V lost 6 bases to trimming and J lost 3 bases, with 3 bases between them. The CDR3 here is CASSLYNSPLHF. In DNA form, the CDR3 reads TGTGCCAGCAGCCTCTATAATTCACCCCTCCACTTT.

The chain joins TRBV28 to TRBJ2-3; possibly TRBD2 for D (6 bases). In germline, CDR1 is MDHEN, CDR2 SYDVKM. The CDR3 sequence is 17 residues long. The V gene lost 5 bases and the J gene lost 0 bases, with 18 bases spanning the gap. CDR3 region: CASSPPVSGTSTDTQYF. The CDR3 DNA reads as TGTGCCAGCAGTCCCCCCGTTAGCGGTACTAGCACAGATACGCAGTATTTT.

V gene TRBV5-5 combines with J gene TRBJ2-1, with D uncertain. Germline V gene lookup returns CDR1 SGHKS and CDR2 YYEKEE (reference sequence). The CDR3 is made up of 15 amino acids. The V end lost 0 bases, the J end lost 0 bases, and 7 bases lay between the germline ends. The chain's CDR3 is CASSLGRTSYNEQFF. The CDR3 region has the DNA TGTGCCAGCAGCTTGGGGCGGACCTCCTACAATGAGCAGTTCTTC.

This CDR3 reads CASSSGLTEAFF. CDR3 coding DNA: TGTGCCAGCAGCAGCGGACTCACTGAAGCTTTCTTT. The chain uses TRBV12-3 or TRBV12-4 and TRBJ1-1; no clear D. V was shortened by 6 bases and J by 4 bases, with 9 bases between the two germline ends. This CDR3 is 12 amino acids long.

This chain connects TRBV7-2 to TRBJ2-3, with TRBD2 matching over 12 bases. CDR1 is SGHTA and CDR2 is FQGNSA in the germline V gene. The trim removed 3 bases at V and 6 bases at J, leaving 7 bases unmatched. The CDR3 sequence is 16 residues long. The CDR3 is CASSLFLAGGVDTQYF. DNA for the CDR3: TGTGCCAGCAGCTTGTTTCTAGCGGGAGGGGTGGATACGCAGTATTTT.

DNA for the CDR3: TGCAGTGCTCGGACTAGCGGGGGCTACAATGAGCAGTTCTTC. Protein sequence: CSARTSGGYNEQFF. This rearrangement joins TRBV20-1 to TRBJ2-1; TRBD2 matches at 13 bases. The V gene end was trimmed by 5 bases and the J gene end by 3 bases; junction bases not matched to a gene: 1. The CDR3 totals 14 residues. Germline loops: CDR1 DFQATT, CDR2 SNEGSKA (reference sequence).

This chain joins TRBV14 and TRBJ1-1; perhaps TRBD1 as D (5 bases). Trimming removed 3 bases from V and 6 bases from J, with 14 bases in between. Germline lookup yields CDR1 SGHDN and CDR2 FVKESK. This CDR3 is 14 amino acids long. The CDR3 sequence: CASSQKGFSSEAFF. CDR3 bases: TGTGCCAGCAGCCAGAAGGGGTTCTCCTCTGAAGCTTTCTTT.

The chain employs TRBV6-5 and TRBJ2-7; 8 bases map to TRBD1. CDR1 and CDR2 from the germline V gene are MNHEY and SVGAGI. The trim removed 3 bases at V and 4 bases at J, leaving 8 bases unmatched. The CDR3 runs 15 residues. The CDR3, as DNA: TGTGCCAGCAGTTATTTGCCAGGGGGCTCTTACGAGCAGTACTTC. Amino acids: CASSYLPGGSYEQYF.